This TCR beta chain was sequenced in a study of CD8 T cells in Susac syndrome (dated by TCRdb to between 2017 and 2020). In terms of the full investigation: Among the Susac syndrome patients who were sequenced, clinically active disease was present in six and clinical remission was observed in eight. At the time of blood withdrawal, Susac syndrome patients were either therapy-naive, taking corticosteroids (with some also receiving IVIg), or on IVIg alone. Whether CD8+ T cell activation and differentiation in Susac syndrome was antigen driven was tested using repertoire sequencing.

Concerning this clonotype: Its recognized antigen is unknown. Qualities for individual bases were not recorded, and no much larger clone is one base off.

From the cysteine through the phenylalanine, the CDR3 covers 12 amino acids. CDR3 DNA is the only sequence kept; it has 36 bases, read in frame from the first base. CDR1 MGHDK and CDR2 SYGVNS were looked up in the germline V gene. Trimming costs V 9 bases and J 2 bases, and their ends lie 11 bases apart. Peripheral blood CD8+ and CD4+ T cells from healthy donors, Susac syndrome patients and multiple sclerosis patients were profiled by high-throughput TCR beta sequencing. The Susac syndrome patients fulfilled recently defined diagnostic criteria for definite or probable disease. Bulk CD8+ and CD4+ T cells were purified by magnetic negative isolation, while CD8+ TEMRA cells were enriched using FACS. Blood was collected in EDTA tubes and processed within 24 hours, with PBMCs isolated through density gradient centrifugation. PBMCs intended for TCR sequencing were cryopreserved in liquid nitrogen and thawed later in a water bath at 37 degrees C. A purity of at least 90% was achieved for sorted or isolated CD4+, CD8+ and CD8+ TEMRA cells.

Findings and caveats that apply to the study as a whole: The TCR sequencing and HLA analysis was acknowledged to have included a relatively small number of individuals. No clonal expansion was detected in the CD4+ T cell repertoire of Susac syndrome patients.

RNA was extracted with the RNeasy kit and 0.5 to 1 ug was reverse transcribed using random hexamers. The immunoSEQ multiplex PCR assay, covering 54 Vbeta and 13 Jbeta segments, was used to amplify TCR beta CDR3 regions. PCR amplification bias was corrected by using a synthetic template baseline for primer optimization and computational correction. Under the source paper's analysis protocol: Only productive sequences were kept, with reads annotated to V, D and J genes according to IMGT and analyzed in immunoSEQ Analyzer. Clonality was calculated as one minus the Shannon entropy normalized by log2 of the number of productive unique sequences. For each patient and control, public and private clones were evaluated within the 100 most prevalent clones. A clone was defined as Susac-specific if it was absent from the healthy and MS cohorts, from 950 to 1,300 published viral clones and from other ImmuneACCESS disease sequences. TCRdb ran its own pipeline on the public reads, namely fastp trimming at Q25 and MiXCR clone calling, and kept in-frame beta chains. Under each unique CDR3 protein, matching rows form one entry showing the most common genes and DNA. The V and J calls and clone size are TCRdb's, not the authors'. The sample yields about 140,000 distinct CDR3 sequences; nearly 97% were counted once. The leading ten clones occupy 0.075% to 0.09% of the sample.

The receptor's source is a human donor with Susac syndrome. The rearrangement combines TRBV25-1 with TRBJ2-7; no D gene is confidently identified. Input material: CD4+ T cells from PBMCs. The CDR3 amino acid sequence is: CASPGLTYEQYF. The nucleotide sequence is TGTGCCAGTCCCGGCCTGACCTACGAGCAGTACTTC.